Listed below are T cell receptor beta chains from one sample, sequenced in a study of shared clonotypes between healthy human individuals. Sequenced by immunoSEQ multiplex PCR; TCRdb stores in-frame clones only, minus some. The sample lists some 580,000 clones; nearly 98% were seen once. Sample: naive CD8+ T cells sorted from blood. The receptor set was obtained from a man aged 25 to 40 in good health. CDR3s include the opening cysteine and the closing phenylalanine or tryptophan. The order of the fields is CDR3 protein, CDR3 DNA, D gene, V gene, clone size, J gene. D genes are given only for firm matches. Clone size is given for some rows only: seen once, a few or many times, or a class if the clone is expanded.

CDR3: CASRPVQRASYEQYF; DNA: TGCGCCAGCAGGCCCGTACAGCGGGCGTCCTACGAGCAGTACTTC; D: NA; V: TRBV10-2; size: NA; J: TRBJ2-7
CDR3: CASSSYLGLAGEGDEQFF; DNA: TGTGCCAGCAGCTCGTATCTAGGACTAGCGGGAGAGGGAGATGAGCAGTTCTTC; D: TRBD2; V: TRBV11-3; size: NA; J: TRBJ2-1
CDR3: CASSQWTSTTQETQYF; DNA: TGTGCCAGCAGCCAGTGGACTAGCACTACCCAAGAGACCCAGTACTTC; D: TRBD2; V: TRBV14; size: NA; J: TRBJ2-5
CDR3: CASTLGGMGTGELFF; DNA: TGTGCCAGCACCCTCGGGGGGATGGGCACCGGGGAGCTGTTTTTT; D: TRBD2; V: TRBV27; size: NA; J: TRBJ2-2
CDR3: CASSVDGSKTDTQYF; DNA: TGTGCCAGCAGCGTAGACGGGAGTAAAACAGATACGCAGTATTTT; D: NA; V: TRBV9; size: NA; J: TRBJ2-3
CDR3: CSVGGGDSYEQYF; DNA: TGCAGCGTTGGGGGGGGAGACTCCTACGAGCAGTACTTC; D: TRBD2; V: TRBV29-1; size: NA; J: TRBJ2-7
CDR3: CASSYSTDSNTEAFF; DNA: TGTGCCAGCAGTTACTCGACGGACAGCAACACTGAAGCTTTCTTT; D: NA; V: TRBV6-5; size: once; J: TRBJ1-1
CDR3: CASTRQGAVDEKLFF; DNA: TGTGCCAGCACAAGACAGGGGGCCGTAGATGAAAAACTGTTTTTT; D: TRBD1; V: TRBV7-9; size: NA; J: TRBJ1-4
CDR3: CASRDQGGGELFF; DNA: TGTGCCAGCAGGGACCAGGGTGGCGGGGAGCTGTTTTTT; D: NA; V: TRBV27; size: NA; J: TRBJ2-2
CDR3: CASSSVGQGGYEQYF; DNA: TGTGCCAGCAGCTCCGTGGGACAGGGAGGGTACGAGCAGTACTTC; D: TRBD1; V: TRBV7-9; size: NA; J: TRBJ2-7
CDR3: CAISEGLAPNEQFF; DNA: TGTGCCATCAGTGAGGGACTAGCCCCCAATGAGCAGTTCTTC; D: TRBD2; V: TRBV10-3; size: NA; J: TRBJ2-1
CDR3: CAWSVRPGRANEKLFF; DNA: TGTGCCTGGAGTGTACGCCCGGGGAGGGCGAATGAAAAACTGTTTTTT; D: NA; V: TRBV30; size: NA; J: TRBJ1-4
CDR3: CASRKSGSENEQYF; DNA: TGTGCCAGCAGGAAGAGCGGGAGTGAGAACGAGCAGTACTTC; D: TRBD2; V: TRBV11-2; size: NA; J: TRBJ2-7
CDR3: CAISERGESNQPQHF; DNA: TGTGCCATCAGTGAGAGAGGAGAAAGCAATCAGCCCCAGCATTTT; D: NA; V: TRBV10-3; size: NA; J: TRBJ1-5
CDR3: CASSWGAVNTEAFF; DNA: TGTGCCAGCAGCTGGGGAGCGGTGAACACTGAAGCTTTCTTT; D: NA; V: TRBV5-4; size: once; J: TRBJ1-1
CDR3: CASSDTGTSLDEQFF; DNA: TGTGCCAGCAGCGATACCGGGACTAGTTTGGATGAGCAGTTCTTC; D: TRBD2; V: TRBV7-8; size: NA; J: TRBJ2-1
CDR3: CASSVAPLDYEQYF; DNA: TGTGCCAGCAGCGTAGCCCCGCTAGATTACGAGCAGTACTTC; D: NA; V: TRBV9; size: NA; J: TRBJ2-7
CDR3: CASSYSAKLYEQYF; DNA: TGTGCCAGCAGTTATTCGGCAAAGCTCTACGAGCAGTACTTC; D: NA; V: TRBV6-6; size: NA; J: TRBJ2-7
CDR3: CATSRGSDTQPGANVLTF; DNA: TGTGCCACCAGCAGAGGTAGTGATACTCAACCTGGGGCCAACGTCCTGACTTTC; D: NA; V: TRBV15; size: NA; J: TRBJ2-6
CDR3: CASSATPTGRGTQYF; DNA: TGTGCCAGCAGCGCGACACCGACAGGGCGGGGGACCCAGTACTTC; D: NA; V: TRBV11-2; size: NA; J: TRBJ2-5
CDR3: CASSWFTSGGATGELFF; DNA: TGTGCCAGCAGCTGGTTTACGAGCGGCGGGGCCACCGGGGAGCTGTTTTTT; D: NA; V: TRBV7-6; size: once; J: TRBJ2-2
CDR3: CASARGADTEAFF; DNA: TGTGCCAGCGCCAGGGGAGCGGACACTGAAGCTTTCTTT; D: NA; V: TRBV18; size: once; J: TRBJ1-1
CDR3: CASSVVRDRGHGYTF; DNA: TGTGCCAGCAGCGTAGTCCGGGACAGGGGGCATGGCTACACCTTC; D: TRBD1; V: TRBV9; size: NA; J: TRBJ1-2
CDR3: CASSQDRTGNQPQHF; DNA: TGCGCCAGCAGCCAAGATAGGACAGGCAATCAGCCCCAGCATTTT; D: NA; V: TRBV4-1; size: NA; J: TRBJ1-5
CDR3: CAISESKGSGDSLNEKLFF; DNA: TGTGCCATCAGTGAGTCGAAAGGGAGTGGGGATAGCCTGAATGAAAAACTGTTTTTT; D: NA; V: TRBV10-3; size: NA; J: TRBJ1-4
CDR3: CASRAGRGAFF; DNA: TGTGCCAGTAGGGCCGGGCGGGGAGCTTTCTTT; D: NA; V: TRBV19; size: NA; J: TRBJ1-1
CDR3: CASSFGTGVYEQYF; DNA: TGTGCCAGCAGCTTCGGGACAGGGGTCTACGAGCAGTACTTC; D: TRBD1; V: TRBV7-6; size: NA; J: TRBJ2-7
CDR3: CSVGREGYEQYF; DNA: TGCAGCGTTGGGCGGGAGGGCTACGAGCAGTACTTC; D: TRBD2; V: TRBV29-1; size: once; J: TRBJ2-7
CDR3: CASSPLAGSPHNEQFF; DNA: TGTGCCAGCTCACCACTAGCAGGGTCCCCCCACAATGAGCAGTTCTTC; D: NA; V: TRBV18; size: NA; J: TRBJ2-1
CDR3: CASSEAEGMNTEAFF; DNA: TGTGCCAGCAGTGAAGCGGAGGGGATGAACACTGAAGCTTTCTTT; D: NA; V: TRBV6-1; size: NA; J: TRBJ1-1
CDR3: CASSARDRAISDEQFF; DNA: TGTGCCAGCAGCGCTCGGGACAGGGCCATTAGCGATGAGCAGTTCTTC; D: TRBD1; V: TRBV5-6; size: NA; J: TRBJ2-1
CDR3: CSVERPFYNEQFF; DNA: TGCAGCGTTGAAAGGCCATTCTACAATGAGCAGTTCTTC; D: NA; V: TRBV29-1; size: NA; J: TRBJ2-1
CDR3: CASSLLWGTGSNTGELFF; DNA: TGTGCCAGCAGTTTATTATGGGGGACAGGGTCCAACACCGGGGAGCTGTTTTTT; D: TRBD1; V: TRBV28; size: NA; J: TRBJ2-2